The text below deals with one TCR beta chain. The data stem from a study of preoperative IRX-2 immunotherapy in early breast cancer. Losses at the gene ends were 6 bases for V and 1 base for J; bases not matched to a gene: 12. CDR1 and CDR2 (germline): LNHDA, SQIVND (reference sequence). This CDR3 comprises 17 residues. Assay used: immunoSEQ multiplex PCR; TCRdb lists only in-frame clones, some missing. The table shows 20,000 to 30,000 clones, with roughly 77% occurring only once. As for treatment: preoperative locoregional IRX-2 cytokine immunotherapy. Samples came from a phase Ib trial of preoperative locoregional IRX-2 cytokine immunotherapy.

The chain employs TRBV19 and TRBJ1-3; 7 bases fit TRBD1. The sample here was lymph node tissue, taken after IRX-2 immunotherapy. The sequence came from a human donor with breast cancer. The CDR3 DNA reads TGTGCCAGTAGCCGTGGACAGGCTATAGGGTCTGGAAACACCATATATTTT. This codes for CASSRGQAIGSGNTIYF.